A selection of T cell receptor beta chains follows, all from one sample in a study of blood T cells in healthy people across ages. TCRdb recomputed calls from the 5' RACE reads with MiXCR, one row per CDR3 protein. The table shows about 670,000 distinct CDR3 sequences, with about 50% occurring only once. Sequencing was done on a sample of blood. Every receptor here comes from an elderly woman in good health. CDR3s include the opening cysteine and the closing phenylalanine or tryptophan. A D gene is named only where the DNA matches it firmly. Expanded clones get a size class; other rows say once, few or many, or leave the size out.

CDR3aa | CDR3nt | j_gene | abundance | v_gene | d_gene
CSAPTGDTQYF | TGCAGTGCTCCTACCGGGGATACGCAGTATTTT | TRBJ2-3 | many | TRBV20-1 | NA
CASSQDLGEGLKSAAYQETQYF | TGTGCCAGCAGCCAAGATTTGGGCGAGGGCCTAAAATCCGCCGCATACCAAGAGACCCAGTACTTC | TRBJ2-5 | few | TRBV14 | NA
CSAPQADTQYF | TGCAGTGCTCCCCAGGCGGATACGCAGTATTTT | TRBJ2-3 | few | TRBV20-1 | NA
CASSLVGGLYNEQFF | TGTGCCAGCAGCTTAGTGGGGGGCCTCTACAATGAGCAGTTCTTC | TRBJ2-1 | NA | TRBV7-2 | NA
CASSLAGTSGRRYNEQYF | TGTGCCAGCAGCTTAGCCGGGACTAGCGGGAGAAGATACAATGAGCAGTACTTC | TRBJ2-7 | NA | TRBV7-2 | TRBD2
CASRADSTGELFF | TGTGCCAGCAGAGCGGACAGCACCGGGGAGCTGTTTTTT | TRBJ2-2 | few | TRBV6-1 | NA
CASSSNQEPGEHF | TGTGCCAGCAGCTCGAACCAGGAGCCGGGAGAGCATTTT | TRBJ1-5 | NA | TRBV7-2 | NA
CASSSASPSYEQYF | TGTGCCAGCAGCTCTGCCTCCCCGTCCTACGAGCAGTACTTC | TRBJ2-7 | NA | TRBV6-5 | NA
CASSSTGTGANLAKNIQYF | TGCGCCAGCAGCTCAACCGGGACAGGGGCGAACCTAGCCAAAAACATTCAGTACTTC | TRBJ2-4 | many | TRBV5-1 | TRBD1
CASGAGGSYEQYF | TGTGCCAGCGGGGCAGGGGGATCCTACGAGCAGTACTTC | TRBJ2-7 | few | TRBV7-9 | TRBD1
CASSDGPEGTQYF | TGTGCCAGCAGCGACGGACCCGAGGGTACGCAGTATTTT | TRBJ2-3 | NA | TRBV6-5 | NA
CASSLSGGKNIQYF | TGTGCCAGCAGCTTATCTGGGGGCAAAAACATTCAGTACTTC | TRBJ2-4 | NA | TRBV7-2 | NA
CASSQGGGGVWHF | TGTGCCAGCAGCCAGGGGGGCGGGGGAGTTTGGCATTTT | TRBJ1-5 | few | TRBV7-2 | TRBD1